This TCR beta chain is from a study of glioma-infiltrating T cells after dendritic cell vaccination. No glioblastoma patient carried an isocitrate dehydrogenase mutation. On this clone: What it recognizes is unknown.

This CDR3 comprises 16 residues. Trimming stripped 1 base from V and 1 base from J, with 13 bases between. In germline, CDR1 is LNHNV, CDR2 YYDKDF (reference sequence). Libraries were prepared by immunoSEQ multiplex PCR; TCRdb keeps only in-frame clonotypes and omits some of them. The sample shows about 38,000 clones, approximately 80% of them seen only once. Overall study results and limits: Survival was not directly related to TCR clonality in these patients.

The rearrangement joins TRBV15 to TRBJ2-5, with D possibly being TRBD2 (6 bases). The input for sequencing was blood, taken before dendritic cell vaccination. The sequence was collected from a human donor with glioblastoma. CDR3: CATSRGARGLQETQYF. CDR3 sequence (DNA): TGTGCCACCAGCAGAGGCGCAAGGGGACTCCAAGAGACCCAGTACTTC.